The text below deals with one T cell receptor beta chain. This sample was taken from a study of control samples from healthy donors and cancer patients. The repertoire was sequenced with immunoSEQ multiplex PCR; TCRdb's copy has only in-frame clones and lacks some. The repertoire holds 110,000 to 150,000 clones, about 89% seen once, with around 4.7% in the top ten. V was cut by 5 bases and J by 0 bases, with 7 bases left in between. The germline CDR1 and CDR2 sequences are MNHEY and SVGAGI. The CDR3 has 13 amino acids. The sequencing input was blood. The TCR comes from a man aged 25 to 45 in good health. The V gene is TRBV6-5, the J gene TRBJ1-1; D call uncertain. CDR3: CASSTDLNTEAFF. The CDR3 DNA reads as TGTGCCAGCAGTACCGACTTGAACACTGAAGCTTTCTTT.